This is a list of T cell receptor beta chains from one sample in a study of blood T cells in healthy people across ages. MiXCR, applied by TCRdb to the 5' RACE reads, yields one record per CDR3 protein. The sample comprises 700,000 or so distinct CDR3 sequences, around two fifths of which are singletons, and roughly 30% rests with the top ten. The specimen was blood. These receptors came from a man older than 75 in good health. Both conserved end residues are part of each CDR3. The D gene is left open where the match is weak. Some rows have no size entry. The others give once, few or many, or a class for an expanded clone.

cdr3_aa | cdr3_nt | v_call | d_call | j_call | clone_size
CASSLEGGENYGYTF | TGTGCCAGCAGCTTGGAGGGCGGAGAAAACTATGGCTACACCTTC | TRBV5-5 | - | TRBJ1-2 | few
CASSSPGSGTDTQYF | TGTGCCAGCAGTTCACCCGGTAGCGGCACAGATACGCAGTATTTT | TRBV28 | - | TRBJ2-3 | -
CASSDWGGELFF | TGTGCCAGCAGTGATTGGGGCGGGGAGCTGTTTTTT | TRBV25-1 | - | TRBJ2-2 | few
CASSPGGEPYNEQFF | TGTGCCAGCAGCCCTGGCGGGGAACCCTACAATGAGCAGTTCTTC | TRBV7-2 | - | TRBJ2-1 | -
CASSQELGTSAGYNEQYF | TGTGCCAGCAGCCAAGAGTTGGGGACAAGCGCCGGGTACAATGAGCAGTACTTC | TRBV14 | - | TRBJ2-5 | few
CASSLLGRSGANVLTF | TGTGCCAGCAGCTTATTGGGCAGATCCGGGGCCAACGTCCTGACTTTC | TRBV7-3 | - | TRBJ2-6 | -
CASRNPGRMYQETQYF | TGTGCCAGCAGAAATCCGGGACGGATGTACCAAGAGACCCAGTACTTC | TRBV7-2 | - | TRBJ2-5 | many
CSASRTGGNQPQHF | TGCAGTGCTAGTAGGACAGGGGGCAATCAGCCCCAGCATTTT | TRBV20-1 | TRBD1 | TRBJ1-5 | -
CASRPGQGTGYTF | TGTGCCAGCAGGCCGGGACAGGGGACTGGCTACACCTTC | TRBV6-2/TRBV6-3 | TRBD1 | TRBJ1-2 | -
CASSQHGLGNQPQHF | TGTGCCAGCAGCCAACACGGGCTTGGCAATCAGCCCCAGCATTTT | TRBV6-2/TRBV6-3 | - | TRBJ1-5 | -
CSVVRREAPNTQYF | TGCAGCGTTGTTCGGCGGGAGGCTCCAAATACGCAGTATTTT | TRBV29-1 | TRBD2 | TRBJ2-3 | many
CASSILQGAYNEQFF | TGCGCCAGCAGCATCTTACAGGGGGCGTACAATGAGCAGTTCTTC | TRBV5-1 | TRBD1 | TRBJ2-1 | few
CASSFTRTDTQYF | TGCGCCAGCAGCTTCACCCGCACAGATACGCAGTATTTT | TRBV5-1 | - | TRBJ2-3 | -
CASSSQTVAETQYF | TGTGCCAGCAGTTCCCAGACAGTGGCGGAGACCCAGTACTTC | TRBV6-5 | - | TRBJ2-5 | -
CASTPGLGEQYF | TGTGCCAGCACCCCGGGACTAGGCGAGCAGTACTTC | TRBV6-2/TRBV6-3 | TRBD2 | TRBJ2-7 | few
CSASVPRAANEQFF | TGCAGTGCTAGTGTGCCCAGGGCGGCCAATGAGCAGTTCTTC | TRBV20-1 | - | TRBJ2-1 | few
CASSLDRAMSYNEQFF | TGCGCCAGCAGCCTGGACAGGGCGATGTCCTACAATGAGCAGTTCTTC | TRBV5-1 | TRBD1 | TRBJ2-1 | -
CASSLVGLQETQYF | TGTGCCAGCAGTTTGGTGGGGCTCCAAGAGACCCAGTACTTC | TRBV7-2 | - | TRBJ2-5 | many